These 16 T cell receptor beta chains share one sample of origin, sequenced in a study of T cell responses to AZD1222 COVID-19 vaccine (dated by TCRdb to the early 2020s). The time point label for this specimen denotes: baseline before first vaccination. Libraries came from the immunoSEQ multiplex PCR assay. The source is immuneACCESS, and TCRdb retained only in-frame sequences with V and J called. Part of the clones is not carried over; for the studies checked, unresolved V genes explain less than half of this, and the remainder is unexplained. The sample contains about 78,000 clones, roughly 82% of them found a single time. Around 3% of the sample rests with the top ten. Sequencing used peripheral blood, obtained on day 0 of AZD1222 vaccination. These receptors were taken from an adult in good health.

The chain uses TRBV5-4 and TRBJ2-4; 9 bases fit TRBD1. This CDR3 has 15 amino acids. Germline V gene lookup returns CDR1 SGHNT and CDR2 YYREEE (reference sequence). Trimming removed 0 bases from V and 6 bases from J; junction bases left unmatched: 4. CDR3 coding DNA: TGTGCCAGCAGCTTGGAATCGGGACAGGGAAACATTCAGTACTTC. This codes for CASSLESGQGNIQYF.

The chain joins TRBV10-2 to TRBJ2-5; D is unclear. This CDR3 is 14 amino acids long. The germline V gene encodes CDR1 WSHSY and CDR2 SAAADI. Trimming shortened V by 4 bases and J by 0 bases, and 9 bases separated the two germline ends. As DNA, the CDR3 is TGCGCCAGCAGTGCCATGGGTGACCAAGAGACCCAGTACTTC. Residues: CASSAMGDQETQYF.

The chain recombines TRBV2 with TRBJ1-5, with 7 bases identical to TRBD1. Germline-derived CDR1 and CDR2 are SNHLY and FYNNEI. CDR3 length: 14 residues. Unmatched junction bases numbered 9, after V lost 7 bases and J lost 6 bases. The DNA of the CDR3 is TGTGCCAGCACGACGACAGGGCCACCTCAGCCCCAGCATTTT. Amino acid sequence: CASTTTGPPQPQHF. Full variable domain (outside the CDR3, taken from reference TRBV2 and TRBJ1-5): EPEVTQTPSHQVTQMGQEVILRCVPISNHLYFYWYRQILGQKVEFLVSFYNNEISEKSEIFDDQFSVERPDGSNFTLKIRSTKLEDSAMYFCASTTTGPPQPQHFGDGTRLSIL.

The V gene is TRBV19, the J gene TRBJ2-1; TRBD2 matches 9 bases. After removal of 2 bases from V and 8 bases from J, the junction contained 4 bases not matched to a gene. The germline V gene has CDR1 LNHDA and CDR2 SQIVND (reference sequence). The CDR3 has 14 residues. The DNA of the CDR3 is TGTGCCAGTAGTATATTACTAGCGGGCTATGAGCAGTTCTTC. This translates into CASSILLAGYEQFF.

CDR3: CASSLGSGFRSPLHF. Written as DNA, the CDR3 is TGTGCCAGCAGTTTAGGAAGCGGGTTTCGTTCACCCCTCCACTTT. The chain has TRBV27 and TRBJ1-6; D is unclear. Trimming stripped 2 bases from V and 9 bases from J, with 14 bases between. This CDR3 has 15 residues. Germline V gene data show CDR1 as MNHEY and CDR2 as SMNVEV (reference sequence).

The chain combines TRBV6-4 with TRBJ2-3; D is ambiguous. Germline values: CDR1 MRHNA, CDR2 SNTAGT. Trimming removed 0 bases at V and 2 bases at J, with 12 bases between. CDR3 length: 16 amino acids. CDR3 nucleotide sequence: TGTGCCAGCAGTGACTCGAACAGTGGGCACACAGATACGCAGTATTTT. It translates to CASSDSNSGHTDTQYF.

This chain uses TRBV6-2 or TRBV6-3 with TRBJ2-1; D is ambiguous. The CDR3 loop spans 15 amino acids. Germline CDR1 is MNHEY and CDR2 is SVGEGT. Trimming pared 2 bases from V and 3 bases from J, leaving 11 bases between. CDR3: CASSYRVPYYNEQFF. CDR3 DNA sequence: TGTGCCAGCAGTTACAGGGTCCCTTACTACAATGAGCAGTTCTTC.

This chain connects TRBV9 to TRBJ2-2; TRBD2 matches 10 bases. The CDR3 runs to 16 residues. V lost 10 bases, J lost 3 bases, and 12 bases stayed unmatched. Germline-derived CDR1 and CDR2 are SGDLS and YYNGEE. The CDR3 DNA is TGTGCCCGCGGCGAGCGGGGGGGGCTGGACACCGGGGAGCTGTTTTTT. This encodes CARGERGGLDTGELFF.

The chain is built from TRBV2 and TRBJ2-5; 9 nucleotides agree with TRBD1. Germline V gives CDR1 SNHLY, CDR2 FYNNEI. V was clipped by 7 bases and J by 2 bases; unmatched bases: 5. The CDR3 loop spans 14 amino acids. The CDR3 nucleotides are TGTGCCAGCAAGGTCGGACAGGGGCAAGAGACCCAGTACTTC. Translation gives CASKVGQGQETQYF.

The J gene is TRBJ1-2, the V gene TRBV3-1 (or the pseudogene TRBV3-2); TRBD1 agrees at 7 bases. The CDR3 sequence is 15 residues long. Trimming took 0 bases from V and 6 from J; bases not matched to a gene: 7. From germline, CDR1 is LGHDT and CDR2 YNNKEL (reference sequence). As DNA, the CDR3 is TGTGCCAGCAGCCAAGAGCTAGACAGGGTCAATGGCTACACCTTC. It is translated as CASSQELDRVNGYTF.

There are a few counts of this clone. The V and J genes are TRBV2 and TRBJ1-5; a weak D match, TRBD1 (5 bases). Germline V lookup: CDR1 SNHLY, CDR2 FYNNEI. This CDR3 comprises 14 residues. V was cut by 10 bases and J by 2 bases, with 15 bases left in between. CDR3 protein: CATNYGGGNQPQHF. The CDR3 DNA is TGTGCCACAAACTACGGGGGGGGCAATCAGCCCCAGCATTTT. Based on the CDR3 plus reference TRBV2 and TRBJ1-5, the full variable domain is EPEVTQTPSHQVTQMGQEVILRCVPISNHLYFYWYRQILGQKVEFLVSFYNNEISEKSEIFDDQFSVERPDGSNFTLKIRSTKLEDSAMYFCATNYGGGNQPQHFGDGTRLSIL.

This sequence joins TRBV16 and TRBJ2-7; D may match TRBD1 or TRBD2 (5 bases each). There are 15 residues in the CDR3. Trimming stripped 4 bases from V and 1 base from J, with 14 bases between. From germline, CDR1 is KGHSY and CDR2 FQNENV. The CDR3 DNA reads TGTGCCAGCAGCCCGTCCCGGGACGGGTCCTACGAGCAGTACTTC. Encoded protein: CASSPSRDGSYEQYF.

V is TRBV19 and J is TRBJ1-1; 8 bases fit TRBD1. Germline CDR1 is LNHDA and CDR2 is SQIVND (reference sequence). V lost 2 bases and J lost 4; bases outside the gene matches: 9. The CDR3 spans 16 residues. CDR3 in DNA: TGTGCCAGTAGTATACGCCAGGGGGCGAGAAGCACTGAAGCTTTCTTT. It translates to CASSIRQGARSTEAFF. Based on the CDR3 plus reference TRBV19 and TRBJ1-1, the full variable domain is DGGITQSPKYLFRKEGQNVTLSCEQNLNHDAMYWYRQDPGQGLRLIYYSQIVNDFQKGDIAEGYSVSREKKESFPLTVTSAQKNPTAFYLCASSIRQGARSTEAFFGQGTRLTVV.

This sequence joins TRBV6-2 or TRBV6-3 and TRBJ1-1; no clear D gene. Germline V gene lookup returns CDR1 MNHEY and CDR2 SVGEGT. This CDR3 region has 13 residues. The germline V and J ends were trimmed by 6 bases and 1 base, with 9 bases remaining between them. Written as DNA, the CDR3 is TGTGCCAGCAGCAAAACAGAGAACACTGAAGCTTTCTTT. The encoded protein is CASSKTENTEAFF.

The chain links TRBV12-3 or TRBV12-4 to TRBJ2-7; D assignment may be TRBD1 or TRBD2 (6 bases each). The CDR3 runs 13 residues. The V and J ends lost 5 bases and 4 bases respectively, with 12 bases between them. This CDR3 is CASSRPGAYEQYF. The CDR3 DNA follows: TGTGCCAGCAGTAGGCCGGGGGCGTACGAGCAGTACTTC.

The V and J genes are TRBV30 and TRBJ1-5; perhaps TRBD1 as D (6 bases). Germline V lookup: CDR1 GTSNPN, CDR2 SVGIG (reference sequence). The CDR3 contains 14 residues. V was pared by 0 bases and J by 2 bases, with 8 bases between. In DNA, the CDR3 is TGTGCCTGGAGTGTGGGACAAGGCAATCAGCCCCAGCATTTT. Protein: CAWSVGQGNQPQHF.